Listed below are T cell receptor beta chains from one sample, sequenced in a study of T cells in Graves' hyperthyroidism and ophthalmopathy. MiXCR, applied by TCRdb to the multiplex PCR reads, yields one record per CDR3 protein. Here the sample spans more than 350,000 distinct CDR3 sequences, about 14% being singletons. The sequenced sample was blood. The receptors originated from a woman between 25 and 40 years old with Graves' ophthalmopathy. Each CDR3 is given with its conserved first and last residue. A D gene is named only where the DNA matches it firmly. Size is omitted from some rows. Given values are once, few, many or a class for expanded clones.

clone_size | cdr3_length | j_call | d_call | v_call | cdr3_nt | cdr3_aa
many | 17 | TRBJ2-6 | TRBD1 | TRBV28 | TGTGCCAGCAGTCGAGAGAGGACAGGGGTTGGGGCCAACGTCCTGACTTTC | CASSRERTGVGANVLTF
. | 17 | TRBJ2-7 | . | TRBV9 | TGTGCCAGCAGCGTTGGGAGTGACTACACCTCCTCCTACGAGCAGTACTTC | CASSVGSDYTSSYEQYF
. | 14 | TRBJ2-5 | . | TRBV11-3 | TGTGCCAGCAGCGGGAGGGGGGGCCTTGAGACCCAGTACTTC | CASSGRGGLETQYF
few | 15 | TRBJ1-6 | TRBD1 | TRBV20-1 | TGCAGTGCGAGGGGGGGGACAGATAAAAATTCACCCCTCCACTTT | CSARGGTDKNSPLHF
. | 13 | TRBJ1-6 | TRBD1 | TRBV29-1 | TGCAGCGTACGACAGGGAGGTAATTCACCCCCCCACTTT | CSVRQGGNSPPHF
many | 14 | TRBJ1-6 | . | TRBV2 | TGTGCCAGCAGTGAAGACTCCTATAATTCACCCCTCCACTTT | CASSEDSYNSPLHF
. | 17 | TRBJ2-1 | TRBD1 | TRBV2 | TGTGCCAGCAGATCCCCGGACAGGGCGAAGGGGTACAATGAGCAGTTCTTC | CASRSPDRAKGYNEQFF
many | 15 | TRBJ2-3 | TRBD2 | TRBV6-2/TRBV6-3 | TGTGCCAGCAGTTATAGCGGGGGGGCCACAGATACGCAGTATTTT | CASSYSGGATDTQYF
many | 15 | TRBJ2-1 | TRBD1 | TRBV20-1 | TGCAGTGCTAGAGACCGGGACAGCTCCTACAATGAGCAGTTCTTC | CSARDRDSSYNEQFF
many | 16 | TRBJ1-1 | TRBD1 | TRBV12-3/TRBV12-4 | TGTGCCAGCAGTTTTCGTCCCGCCGCGATCGGACAGGGGGCTTTCTTT | CASSFRPAAIGQGAFF
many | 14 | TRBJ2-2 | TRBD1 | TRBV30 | TGTGCCGGCAGCCGGGACAGGGACACCGGGGAGCTGTTTTTT | CAGSRDRDTGELFF